The clone carrying this TCR beta chain was counted many times. Its target is not known. CDR3 length: 15 residues. The V and J ends lost 2 bases and 5 bases, in that order; junction bases with no gene match: 5. Germline values: CDR1 LGHNA, CDR2 YNFKEQ. This entry is derived from a study of blood T cells in healthy people across ages. Through a sample-barcoded 5' primer and a J-beta primer mix, a second PCR was run for roughly 6 to 12 cycles. TCRdb re-called the 5' RACE reads through MiXCR, storing one row per CDR3 protein. This sample has about 1.5 million distinct CDR3 sequences, with 40% to 45% found just once. The study's findings and limits: Estimates of total diversity, which came from one million sequenced T cells, were considered to be underestimates.

The V gene is TRBV4-2, the J gene TRBJ2-1; 8 bases are a match to TRBD2. The sample comprised blood. The sequence derives from a woman in her late teens or twenties in good health. The CDR3 DNA reads TGTGCCAGCAGCCAACTACTAGCGGCAAACAATGAGCAGTTCTTC. As protein: CASSQLLAANNEQFF.